This TCR beta chain was sequenced during a study of identical twins. The V gene end was trimmed by 5 bases and the J gene end by 4 bases; junction bases not matched to a gene: 7. In germline, CDR1 is MDHEN, CDR2 SYDVKM. This CDR3 has 15 residues. There are many counts of this clonotype. Antigen specificity is unknown. A universal primer site arose from template switching, and cDNA bore unique molecular identifiers. TCRdb fed the 5' RACE reads into MiXCR, producing one record per CDR3 protein. The sample has over 550,000 distinct CDR3 sequences, roughly 7.1% seen once; the top ten hold less than 2%. Study conclusions and caveats: Insertions ran lower in abundant cord blood beta clonotypes, though not in memory repertoires. Analyses of zero insertions could be partly confounded by invariant MAIT and iNKT cells.

These sequences were also reported in another study, on yellow fever vaccine responses in identical twins.

The chain has TRBV28 and TRBJ2-3; 9 nucleotides match TRBD1. This clonotype originated in a woman under 30 in good health. What was sequenced was PBMCs. Here the CDR3 DNA reads TGTGCCAGCAGTCGAACAGGGGGCGCGGCAGATACGCAGTATTTT. It codes for CASSRTGGAADTQYF.